This entry concerns a single T cell receptor beta chain. The data were obtained in a study of T cells expressing NK-cell markers. In generating TCR beta cDNA, 5'RACE template switching with UMIs was used. TCRdb re-called the 5' RACE reads; one entry per CDR3 protein, DNA not given. Here the sample table reports about 540,000 distinct CDR3 sequences. This TCR was sampled from a man between 18 and 35 years old in good health. Material for sequencing was blood T cells: a sorted CD56 or NKG2C T cell subset, CD4+ or CD8+ T cells, or bulk PBMC T cells (not recorded which).

This CDR3 reads CASSLAGRRSYEQYF. The V call is TRBV12-3 or TRBV12-4, the J call TRBJ2-7. The CDR3 is 15 amino acids.